Listed below are T cell receptor beta chains from one sample, sequenced in a study of cytomegalovirus exposure and HLA in healthy donors. The assay was immunoSEQ multiplex PCR, and TCRdb's table has in-frame clones only and misses some. The repertoire includes 80,000 to 100,000 clones, roughly 81% of them detected once, and less than 1.5% sits in the top ten. The specimen sequenced was PBMCs. The receptor set was obtained from a man between 35 and 55 years old in good health and CMV-seronegative. The CDR3 runs from the conserved cysteine through the conserved F or W. The order of the fields is clone size, D gene, J gene, V gene, CDR3 DNA, CDR3 protein. A D gene is named only where the DNA matches it firmly. Only some rows state a clone size, as once, few, many or a class for expanded clones.

abundance: NA
d_gene: TRBD1
j_gene: TRBJ2-7
v_gene: TRBV27
CDR3nt: TGTGCCAGCAGTATACGGCCCGGGACAGGGGAGTCCCGCCTCCCCTACGAGCAGTACTTC
CDR3aa: CASSIRPGTGESRLPYEQYF

abundance: once
d_gene: TRBD1
j_gene: TRBJ2-7
v_gene: TRBV19
CDR3nt: TGTGCCAGTCAGGGGGCTTACGCTACCGAGCAGTACTTC
CDR3aa: CASQGAYATEQYF

abundance: NA
d_gene: TRBD2
j_gene: TRBJ2-7
v_gene: TRBV2
CDR3nt: TGTGCCAGCTCAAGGGGAGGGTCACCCGAGCAGTACTTC
CDR3aa: CASSRGGSPEQYF

abundance: NA
d_gene: NA
j_gene: TRBJ1-5
v_gene: TRBV4-1
CDR3nt: TGCGCCAGCAGCCAAACAGGGCCATGGCAGCCCCAGCATTTT
CDR3aa: CASSQTGPWQPQHF

abundance: NA
d_gene: TRBD1
j_gene: TRBJ2-3
v_gene: TRBV7-2
CDR3nt: TGTGCCAGCAGCCCTGGACAGGGGACGGGTACGCAGTATTTT
CDR3aa: CASSPGQGTGTQYF

abundance: NA
d_gene: NA
j_gene: TRBJ1-5
v_gene: TRBV7-9
CDR3nt: TGTGCCAGCAGGTCGGGGGAGAGCAATCAGCCCCAGCATTTT
CDR3aa: CASRSGESNQPQHF

abundance: few
d_gene: TRBD2
j_gene: TRBJ2-3
v_gene: TRBV18
CDR3nt: TGTGCCAGCTCGTCCACTAGCGGGTGGACAGATACGCAGTATTTT
CDR3aa: CASSSTSGWTDTQYF

abundance: NA
d_gene: NA
j_gene: TRBJ1-1
v_gene: TRBV30
CDR3nt: TGTGCCTGGACATCGGGAATGAACACTGAAGCTTTCTTT
CDR3aa: CAWTSGMNTEAFF

abundance: NA
d_gene: TRBD1
j_gene: TRBJ1-2
v_gene: TRBV5-6
CDR3nt: TGTGCCAGCACCCTGACAGGGGGCGCGTCTAACTATGGCTACACCTTC
CDR3aa: CASTLTGGASNYGYTF

abundance: NA
d_gene: NA
j_gene: TRBJ1-4
v_gene: TRBV5-1
CDR3nt: TGCGCCAGCTCCCGAGATGCAACTAATGAAAAACTGTTTTTT
CDR3aa: CASSRDATNEKLFF

abundance: NA
d_gene: NA
j_gene: TRBJ2-5
v_gene: TRBV1
CDR3nt: TGCACCAGCAGCCAAGAGGGGACTAGCGGGGGGGCAACCATCCAAGAGACCCAGTACTTC
CDR3aa: CTSSQEGTSGGATIQETQYF

abundance: NA
d_gene: TRBD1
j_gene: TRBJ1-2
v_gene: TRBV2
CDR3nt: TGTGCCAGCAGCGGGGGACAGAGAGACTATGGCTACACCTTC
CDR3aa: CASSGGQRDYGYTF

abundance: NA
d_gene: TRBD1
j_gene: TRBJ1-2
v_gene: TRBV27
CDR3nt: TGTGCCAGCAGTACCGCAACATCAGGGGGCGGAGGTGGCTACACCTTC
CDR3aa: CASSTATSGGGGGYTF

abundance: NA
d_gene: NA
j_gene: TRBJ1-1
v_gene: TRBV2
CDR3nt: TGTGCCAGCAGTGAATTTGGCCAGGGGAGTGAAGCTTTCTTT
CDR3aa: CASSEFGQGSEAFF

abundance: NA
d_gene: NA
j_gene: TRBJ1-5
v_gene: TRBV5-6
CDR3nt: TGTGCCAGCAGCTCCTTCGGACAGATTGCTAGCAATCAGCCCCAGCATTTT
CDR3aa: CASSSFGQIASNQPQHF

abundance: NA
d_gene: NA
j_gene: TRBJ2-1
v_gene: TRBV19
CDR3nt: TGTGCCAGTAGGCTCCCTGGGGGGGGCTGGAATGAGCAGTTCTTC
CDR3aa: CASRLPGGGWNEQFF

abundance: NA
d_gene: TRBD1
j_gene: TRBJ2-2
v_gene: TRBV2
CDR3nt: TGTGCCAGCAGTGAGGCGGGACAGGGACACACCGGGGAGCTGTTTTTT
CDR3aa: CASSEAGQGHTGELFF

abundance: NA
d_gene: NA
j_gene: TRBJ1-5
v_gene: TRBV7-2
CDR3nt: TGTGCCAGCAGCTTCTCTGGGGCAGGGGGCAATCAGCCCCAGCATTTT
CDR3aa: CASSFSGAGGNQPQHF

abundance: NA
d_gene: NA
j_gene: TRBJ2-1
v_gene: TRBV5-1
CDR3nt: TGCGCCAGCAGCTCAGGGATGAACTTACGGATCCATGAGCAGTTCTTC
CDR3aa: CASSSGMNLRIHEQFF

abundance: few
d_gene: TRBD2
j_gene: TRBJ2-5
v_gene: TRBV6-1
CDR3nt: TGTGCCACCCTACGGGGGGGCTGGGAGACCCAGTACTTC
CDR3aa: CATLRGGWETQYF

abundance: NA
d_gene: NA
j_gene: TRBJ2-6
v_gene: TRBV5-4
CDR3nt: TGTGCCAGCAGCTTGCTAGCGAGCTCTGGGGCCAACGTCCTGACTTTC
CDR3aa: CASSLLASSGANVLTF

abundance: once
d_gene: NA
j_gene: TRBJ2-7
v_gene: TRBV7-6
CDR3nt: TGTGCCAGCAGCCCTTTAGAACTCGAGCAGTACTTC
CDR3aa: CASSPLELEQYF

abundance: NA
d_gene: NA
j_gene: TRBJ2-7
v_gene: TRBV7-2
CDR3nt: TGTGCCAGCAGCTCGGCAGGGGCGATGAACTACGAGCAGTACTTC
CDR3aa: CASSSAGAMNYEQYF